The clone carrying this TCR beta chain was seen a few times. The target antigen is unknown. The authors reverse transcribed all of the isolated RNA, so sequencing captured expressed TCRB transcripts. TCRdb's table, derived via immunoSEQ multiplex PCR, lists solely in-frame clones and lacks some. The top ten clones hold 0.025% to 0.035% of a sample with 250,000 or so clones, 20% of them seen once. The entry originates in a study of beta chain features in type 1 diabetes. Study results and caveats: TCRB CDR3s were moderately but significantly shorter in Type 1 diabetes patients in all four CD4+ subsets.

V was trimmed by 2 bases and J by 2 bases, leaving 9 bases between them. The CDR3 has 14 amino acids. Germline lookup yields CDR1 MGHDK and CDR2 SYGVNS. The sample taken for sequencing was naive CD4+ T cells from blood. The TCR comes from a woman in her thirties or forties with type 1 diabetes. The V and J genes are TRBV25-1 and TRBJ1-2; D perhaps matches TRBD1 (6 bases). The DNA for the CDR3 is TGTGCCAGCAGTGAACAGGGGAGCAACTATGGCTACACCTTC. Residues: CASSEQGSNYGYTF.